The T cell receptor (beta chain) under discussion was sequenced for a study of CD8 T cells in ankylosing spondylitis. Comment on this clonotype: Its antigen is still unknown.

The germline V gene encodes CDR1 DFQATT and CDR2 SNEGSKA (reference sequence). The CDR3 totals 14 residues. V lost 6 bases, J lost 8 bases, and 22 bases lay in between. Study-wide points: Both synovial fluid and blood in reactive arthritis had previously been reported to carry some motif variants. As reported, disease-linked clones showed significant enrichment in matched ankylosing spondylitis synovial fluid.

With molecular barcodes, quantitative 5'-RACE was used to make the TCR beta libraries. TCRdb independently ran MiXCR on the 5' RACE reads; one entry per CDR3 protein. There are roughly 160,000 distinct CDR3 sequences in the sample; approximately 10% occur only once, and more than 12% lies in the top ten. The receptor comes from a female donor with ankylosing spondylitis or in good health (not recorded which). The sample was blood, either unsorted or a sorted T cell fraction (not recorded which). The chain employs TRBV20-1 and TRBJ1-1, with D possibly TRBD1 on 5 matching bases. CDR3 nucleotides: TGCAGTGCCCAACCGGCCGGGACCTTTAGGGAAGCTTTCTTT. Protein sequence: CSAQPAGTFREAFF.